Shown below are 20 T cell receptor beta chains from a single sample sequenced in a study of blood T cells in healthy people across ages (dated by TCRdb to between 2015 and 2016). Library generation was performed with 5' RACE. The instrument was an Illumina HiSeq 2500. A second roughly 6 to 12 cycle PCR used a sample-barcoded 5' primer and a J-beta primer mix. The public reads were reanalyzed by TCRdb: fastp trimming at Q25, MiXCR alignment, in-frame beta chains only. Under each unique CDR3 protein, matching rows form one entry showing the most common genes and DNA. In all, the sample holds approximately 850,000 distinct CDR3 sequences, and 40% to 50% of those were seen once. 15% to 25% of the sample rests with the top ten. Input material: blood. These receptor sequences come from a man in his fifties or sixties in good health.

This clonotype was observed a handful of times. The chain employs TRBV6-2 or TRBV6-3 and TRBJ2-4; TRBD1 matches at 8 bases. The J call could be wrong; TRBJ2-7 is a better fit for the DNA end. Germline loops: CDR1 MNHEY, CDR2 SVGEGT. This CDR3 contains 15 residues. The CDR3 nucleotides read TGTGCCAGCAGGGCAACCGGGACAGGTTCCTACGAGCAGTACTTC. This sequence encodes CASRATGTGSYEQYF.

This clonotype is a singleton in its sample. The chain employs TRBV2 and TRBJ2-5; 14 nucleotides agree with TRBD2. This CDR3 contains 15 residues. Trimming took 6 bases from V and 11 from J; bases not matched to a gene: 11. Germline CDR1 and CDR2: SNHLY and FYNNEI. In nucleotides, the CDR3 is TGTGCCAGCAGCGCCGGACTAGCGGGGGGCCGGGAGCAGTACTTC. Amino acids: CASSAGLAGGREQYF.

This clonotype was observed a few times. V usage is TRBV4-3 and J usage is TRBJ1-2; the D is unclear. Germline V gives CDR1 LGHNA, CDR2 YSLEER. This CDR3 region has 14 residues. V lost 0 bases to trimming and J lost 4 bases, with 9 bases between them. The CDR3 sequence: CASSQDWAGYGYTF. In DNA form, the CDR3 reads TGCGCCAGCAGCCAAGATTGGGCAGGCTATGGCTACACCTTC.

The chain employs TRBV29-1 and TRBJ1-2; no firm D call. The CDR3 extends over 13 amino acids. Trimming removed 3 bases from V and 1 base from J, with 9 bases in between. CDR1 and CDR2 from the germline V gene are SQVTM and ANQGSEA. CDR3 residues: CSVDAGSNYGYTF. CDR3 bases: TGCAGCGTTGATGCCGGCAGTAACTATGGCTACACCTTC. Filled out from reference TRBV29-1 and TRBJ1-2, the complete variable domain reads SAVISQKPSRDICQRGTSLTIQCQVDSQVTMMFWYRQQPGQSLTLIATANQGSEATYESGFVIDKFPISRPNLTFSTLTVSNMSPEDSSIYLCSVDAGSNYGYTFGSGTRLTVV.

The rearrangement joins TRBV6-5 to TRBJ1-1, with D unclear. Germline-derived CDR1 and CDR2 are MNHEY and SVGAGI. This CDR3 is 16 amino acids long. V was trimmed by 5 bases and J by 6 bases, leaving 22 bases between them. This chain's CDR3 is CASSLDAGSLGPEAFF. The CDR3 region has the DNA TGTGCCAGCAGTCTTGATGCCGGGTCCCTAGGACCTGAAGCTTTCTTT.

This clonotype was found a few times. The rearrangement joins TRBV5-1 to TRBJ1-2; D gene uncertain. Germline V gene data show CDR1 as SGHRS and CDR2 as YFSETQ. The V end was cut by 3 bases, the J end by 0 bases, with 6 bases between. CDR3 length equals 13 residues. The CDR3 nucleotides read TGCGCCAGCAGCTACGAATCTAACTATGGCTACACCTTC. It is translated as CASSYESNYGYTF.

The gene calls are TRBV6-2 or TRBV6-3 and TRBJ1-5, with 8 bases fitting TRBD1. Germline CDR1 reads MNHEY; CDR2 reads SVGEGT. The ends lost 7 bases at V and 2 bases at J; junction bases unmatched: 7. CDR3 size: 15 residues. The CDR3 DNA follows: TGTGCCAGCACCCGACAGGGGTCTGGCAATCAGCCCCAGCATTTT. Amino acids: CASTRQGSGNQPQHF.

This clonotype was observed a handful of times. The chain has TRBV6-6 and TRBJ2-3, with TRBD1 identical over 9 bases. The CDR3 runs to 14 residues. The ends lost 7 bases at V and 5 bases at J; junction bases unmatched: 7. Germline V gene sequence: CDR1 MNHNY, CDR2 SVGAGI (reference sequence). The CDR3 DNA reads as TGTGCCAGCACCCTGACAGGGGGTAGAGATACGCAGTATTTT. Residues: CASTLTGGRDTQYF.

This sequence joins TRBV4-3 and TRBJ2-6, with a weak D call TRBD2 (5 bases). This CDR3 spans 22 amino acids. Germline V gene data show CDR1 as LGHNA and CDR2 as YSLEER. V lost 1 base and J 4 bases, leaving 29 bases between the germline ends. The CDR3 DNA sequence: TGCGCCAGCAGCCAAGGTCGGGGTTCCGATTTAAAATTTATGCGAGGGGCCAACGTCCTGACTTTC. It codes for CASSQGRGSDLKFMRGANVLTF.

The sample holds a few counts of this clonotype. The CDR3 bases are TGTGCCAGCAGCTTAGAGACTGACTCCTACGAGCAGTACTTC. This translates into CASSLETDSYEQYF. The V call is TRBV7-8, the J call TRBJ2-7; unclear D gene. From germline, CDR1 is SGHVS and CDR2 FQNEAQ. Deletions cut 1 base from V and 0 bases from J, with 7 bases between. The CDR3 spans 14 residues. Complete variable domain (other parts from reference TRBV7-8 and TRBJ2-7): GAGVSQSPRYKVAKRGQDVALRCDPISGHVSLFWYQQALGQGPEFLTYFQNEAQLDKSGLPSDRFFAERPEGSVSTLKIQRTQQEDSAVYLCASSLETDSYEQYFGPGTRLTVT.

The chain recombines TRBV7-2 with TRBJ2-1, with TRBD2 matching 16 bases. This CDR3 has 20 residues. Trimming removed 1 base from V and 7 bases from J; junction bases left unmatched: 13. The germline gives CDR1 SGHTA, CDR2 FQGNSA. The CDR3 DNA reads TGTGCCAGCAGCTTAGTTCCCGGGACTAGCGGGGGGGCCATTAGAAATGAGCAGTTCTTC. Amino acids: CASSLVPGTSGGAIRNEQFF. Using reference TRBV7-2 and TRBJ2-1 for the parts outside the CDR3, the full variable domain is GAGVSQSPSNKVTEKGKDVELRCDPISGHTALYWYRQSLGQGLEFLIYFQGNSAPDKSGLPSDRFSAERTGGSVSTLTIQRTQQEDSAVYLCASSLVPGTSGGAIRNEQFFGPGTRLTVL.

This clonotype was seen only a few times. The chain recombines TRBV20-1 with TRBJ2-1, with D possibly being TRBD2 (6 bases). Trimming took 6 bases from V and 8 from J, leaving 20 bases between them. This CDR3 has 14 residues. Per germline, CDR1 DFQATT and CDR2 SNEGSKA (reference sequence). This CDR3 reads CSATLLRGSHEQFF. The CDR3 bases are TGCAGTGCCACCCTTCTGCGGGGCAGTCATGAGCAGTTCTTC.

This chain joins TRBV6-1 and TRBJ2-1; 15 bases match TRBD2. Germline CDR1 and CDR2: MNHNS and SASEGT. The length of the CDR3 is 18 residues. The ends lost 4 bases at V and 2 bases at J; junction bases unmatched: 6. This chain's CDR3 is CASSAGLAGGPTYNEQFF. The CDR3, as DNA: TGTGCCAGCAGTGCGGGACTAGCGGGAGGACCTACCTACAATGAGCAGTTCTTC.

The rearrangement links TRBV10-1 to TRBJ2-3; TRBD2 agrees at 10 bases. Germline loops: CDR1 WNHNN, CDR2 SYGVQD (reference sequence). V lost 0 bases, J lost 6 bases, and 6 bases stayed unmatched. The CDR3 is made up of 16 amino acids. CDR3 DNA sequence: TGCGCCAGCAGTGAGTCGAGCGGGGGGGTTGGCGATACGCAGTATTTT. This translates into CASSESSGGVGDTQYF.

The chain carries TRBV7-2 and TRBJ2-5; D assignment may be TRBD1 or TRBD2 (5 bases each). Germline V gene data show CDR1 as SGHTA and CDR2 as FQGNSA. CDR3 length equals 14 residues. The germline V and J ends were trimmed by 0 bases and 5 bases, with 10 bases remaining between them. As DNA, the CDR3 is TGTGCCAGCAGCTTAGCGGGACCAGCGGAGACCCAGTACTTC. Its translation is CASSLAGPAETQYF.

CDR3 sequence: CSVGATSTDTQYF. The CDR3 DNA reads TGCAGCGTTGGGGCGACTAGCACAGATACGCAGTATTTT. The chain is built from TRBV29-1 and TRBJ2-3; D gene uncertain. CDR3 length equals 13 residues. V was clipped by 4 bases and J by 0 bases, with 8 bases between them. CDR1 SQVTM and CDR2 ANQGSEA come from the germline V gene.

V is TRBV4-1 and J is TRBJ2-4, with 7 bases identical to TRBD1. The J call may be in error: the DNA end matches TRBJ2-7 better. The CDR3 covers 15 residues. Germline V gene lookup returns CDR1 MGHRA and CDR2 YSYEKL. The DNA of the CDR3 is TGCGCCAGCAGCCAAGTCGTGGCAGGACAGGACGAGCAGTACTTC. Amino acid sequence: CASSQVVAGQDEQYF.

The rearrangement uses TRBV4-1 and TRBJ1-2; the D gene is possibly TRBD1 (6 bases). This CDR3 comprises 15 residues. Trimming shortened V by 3 bases and J by 7 bases, and 18 bases separated the two germline ends. In germline, CDR1 is MGHRA, CDR2 YSYEKL. The CDR3 loop reads CASSQVGEGGSGYTF. The CDR3 DNA sequence: TGCGCCAGCAGCCAGGTGGGCGAGGGGGGAAGTGGCTACACCTTC.

This clonotype was recorded a few times. The V call is TRBV20-1, the J call TRBJ1-2, with D hard to call. Germline V gene data show CDR1 as DFQATT and CDR2 as SNEGSKA (reference sequence). The CDR3 is made up of 15 amino acids. V was cut by 6 bases and J by 0 bases, with 17 bases left in between. The DNA of the CDR3 is TGCAGTGCCCTGGGTGGCGGGGTCTCTAACTATGGCTACACCTTC. Protein product: CSALGGGVSNYGYTF.

The chain uses TRBV15 and TRBJ1-5, with unresolved D. The CDR3 is made up of 18 amino acids. V was trimmed by 3 bases and J by 0 bases, leaving 18 bases between them. CDR1 and CDR2 from the germline V gene are LNHNV and YYDKDF (reference sequence). CDR3 DNA sequence: TGTGCCACCAGCAGGCCCTCCCCGACGCCTAATAGCAATCAGCCCCAGCATTTT. This encodes CATSRPSPTPNSNQPQHF.